The present T cell receptor beta chain was sequenced within a study of blood T cell repertoires in COVID-19. About the study: Some COVID-19 samples were acute and others convalescent; all came from the United States, Italy and Spain. PBMCs, B-cell-depleted T cells, or T cells provided the cDNA or gDNA that made up the material.

This clone was seen a single time. There are 17 residues in the CDR3. V dropped 1 base and J dropped 8; count of bases not matched to a gene: 10. Germline loops: CDR1 SEHNR, CDR2 FQNEAQ (reference sequence). As handled by the study authors: Estimation of nucleated cell counts relied on the amplification of reference gene primers. Repertoires were generated with immunoSEQ multiplex PCR, while TCRdb's copy carries only in-frame clones and drops some. Clone size and V and J calls were adopted from that table, with D and trimming inferred from the DNA. This table holds some 45,000 clones, approximately 83% found once.

V and J are TRBV7-9 and TRBJ2-2; 10 nucleotides match TRBD2. The specimen sequenced was peripheral blood. The TCR sequence derives from a man older than 75 in a cohort sampled during active COVID-19. The CDR3 DNA sequence: TGTGCCAGCAGCTTAGGGACTAGCGGTCCCCTTTTGGGGGAGCTGTTTTTT. Its translation is CASSLGTSGPLLGELFF.